The 28 T cell receptor beta chains in this list originate from one sample, sequenced in a study of control samples from healthy donors and cancer patients. The method was immunoSEQ multiplex PCR; TCRdb's version includes in-frame clones alone and lacks a portion of them. The sample includes 200,000 or so clones, roughly 94% of them seen just once. Input material: blood. The receptors originated from a man in his fifties in good health.

The V and J genes are TRBV2 and TRBJ1-5; 9 bases are shared with TRBD1. J lost 2 bases, V lost 1 base, and 3 bases had no gene match. Per the germline V gene, CDR1 is SNHLY and CDR2 is FYNNEI. The CDR3 has 16 amino acids. CDR3 DNA sequence: TGTGCCAGCAGTGAAGTGGGACAGGGCGGCAATCAGCCCCAGCATTTT. Translation: CASSEVGQGGNQPQHF.

The V gene is TRBV27, the J gene TRBJ1-2; 7 nucleotides line up with TRBD1. CDR3 size: 16 residues. The trim removed 3 bases at V and 3 bases at J, leaving 10 bases unmatched. Per the germline V gene, CDR1 is MNHEY and CDR2 is SMNVEV (reference sequence). Here the CDR3 DNA reads TGTGCCAGCAGTTTCCTGACAGGGAGTCTTGACTATGGCTACACCTTC. Protein sequence: CASSFLTGSLDYGYTF.

The chain employs TRBV7-2 and TRBJ2-3, with TRBD2 matching 13 bases. Trimming cost V 4 bases and J 4 bases; bases outside gene matches: 5. Looked up from germline, CDR1 is SGHTA and CDR2 is FQGNSA. CDR3 size: 16 residues. For the CDR3, the DNA is TGTGCCAGCAGCTACCGGACTAGCGGGGGTTCAGATACGCAGTATTTT. Its translation is CASSYRTSGGSDTQYF.

The chain links TRBV30 to TRBJ2-5; D gene ambiguous. Germline V lookup: CDR1 GTSNPN, CDR2 SVGIG (reference sequence). V lost 0 bases, J lost 7 bases, and 12 bases lay in between. The CDR3 has 13 amino acids. As DNA, the CDR3 is TGTGCCTGGAGTGTGGATAGGTTCGGGACCCAGTACTTC. Translating gives CAWSVDRFGTQYF.

The chain recombines TRBV5-4 with TRBJ1-2; possible D gene TRBD1, 5 bases. The CDR3 is made up of 16 amino acids. The V end lost 4 bases, the J end lost 4 bases, and 20 bases lay between the germline ends. Looked up from germline, CDR1 is SGHNT and CDR2 is YYREEE (reference sequence). The CDR3 nucleotides are TGTGCCAGCAGCCCGGCCCCCCGGCAGGGCTCCTATGGCTACACCTTC. Amino acid sequence: CASSPAPRQGSYGYTF.

This clone appeared a single time. The rearrangement links TRBV11-2 to TRBJ1-6, with 9 bases fitting TRBD1. In germline, CDR1 is SGHAT, CDR2 FQNNGV. V shed 5 bases, J shed 6 bases, and the junction held 5 bases outside the gene matches. The CDR3 has 15 residues. The CDR3 nucleotides read TGTGCCAGCAGCGGAAACAGGGGGCTTAATTCACCCCTCCACTTT. Protein: CASSGNRGLNSPLHF.

The rearrangement uses TRBV28 and TRBJ2-3; 13 bases are shared with TRBD2. This CDR3 is built from 16 residues. Germline-derived CDR1 and CDR2 are MDHEN and SYDVKM. The ends lost 5 bases at V and 6 bases at J; junction bases unmatched: 8. The CDR3 loop is CASSPRLAGGGDTQYF. DNA for the CDR3: TGTGCCAGCAGTCCCCGACTAGCGGGGGGTGGGGATACGCAGTATTTT.

The V call is TRBV12-3 or TRBV12-4, the J call TRBJ1-1; D remains unclear. The CDR3 has 13 residues. Trimming removed 2 bases from V and 1 base from J, with 5 bases in between. The CDR3 DNA reads TGTGCCAGCAGTTTATGGGAGAACACTGAAGCTTTCTTT. Translating gives CASSLWENTEAFF.

V and J are TRBV6-1 and TRBJ2-7, with TRBD2 matching 10 bases. Losses at the gene ends were 6 bases for V and 4 bases for J; bases not matched to a gene: 3. Germline V gives CDR1 MNHNS, CDR2 SASEGT. The CDR3 covers 13 residues. The CDR3 here is CASRASGGYEQYV. The CDR3 nucleotides read TGTGCCAGCAGGGCTAGCGGGGGTTACGAGCAGTACGTC.

This chain connects TRBV7-2 to TRBJ1-2; D is possibly TRBD1 (5 bases). Looked up from germline, CDR1 is SGHTA and CDR2 is FQGNSA. The CDR3 sequence is 15 residues long. V was clipped by 3 bases and J by 5 bases, with 16 bases between them. In DNA, the CDR3 is TGTGCCAGCAGCTTTTTGGGACTCCCGAAGTATGGCTACACCTTC. This gives the protein CASSFLGLPKYGYTF.

In this sample, this clone turned up a few times. This rearrangement joins TRBV19 to TRBJ1-1; weak D call: TRBD1 (6 bases). This CDR3 is 11 amino acids long. Trimming stripped 9 bases from V and 4 bases from J, with 9 bases between. In germline, CDR1 is LNHDA, CDR2 SQIVND (reference sequence). This chain's CDR3 is CARRQATEAFF. CDR3 DNA sequence: TGTGCCAGAAGACAGGCCACTGAAGCTTTCTTT.

The chain has TRBV19 and TRBJ1-3; possibly TRBD1 for D (5 bases). V lost 8 bases, J lost 0 bases, and 20 bases lay in between. The CDR3 covers 17 residues. Germline CDR1 LNHDA, CDR2 SQIVND (reference sequence). The CDR3 DNA follows: TGTGCCAGTGCCAGCGGGGGACGGCTGAGCTCTGGAAACACCATATATTTT. It encodes CASASGGRLSSGNTIYF.

The chain has TRBV27 and TRBJ1-1; 9 bases map to TRBD1. V was pared by 1 base and J by 2 bases, with 8 bases of the junction left unmatched. The CDR3 consists of 17 residues. The germline V gene has CDR1 MNHEY and CDR2 SMNVEV (reference sequence). The CDR3 DNA follows: TGTGCCAGCAGTTTATGGGGACAGGGATTAACCAACACTGAAGCTTTCTTT. Translating it yields CASSLWGQGLTNTEAFF.

This chain's CDR3 is CASSGEQIQETQYF. The CDR3 nucleotides are TGTGCCAGCAGCGGGGAACAGATCCAAGAGACCCAGTACTTC. The gene calls are TRBV9 and TRBJ2-5, with D unresolved. Trimming pared 3 bases from V and 1 base from J, leaving 10 bases between. Germline CDR1 and CDR2: SGDLS and YYNGEE. The CDR3 totals 14 residues.

The rearrangement links TRBV29-1 to TRBJ1-5, with no clear D. CDR3 length: 13 amino acids. The V and J ends lost 7 bases and 1 base respectively, with 11 bases between them. Germline lookup yields CDR1 SQVTM and CDR2 ANQGSEA. This chain's CDR3 is CSARGGSNQPQHF. The CDR3 DNA follows: TGCAGCGCCAGAGGTGGGAGCAATCAGCCCCAGCATTTT.

The rearrangement uses TRBV2 and TRBJ1-1; 10 nucleotides match TRBD1. The trim removed 6 bases at V and 4 bases at J, leaving 5 bases unmatched. The germline V gene has CDR1 SNHLY and CDR2 FYNNEI. This CDR3 is built from 14 residues. CDR3 residues: CASRSRQGATEAFF. DNA of the CDR3: TGTGCCAGCAGATCTCGACAGGGGGCCACTGAAGCTTTCTTT. Full variable domain (outside the CDR3, taken from reference TRBV2 and TRBJ1-1): EPEVTQTPSHQVTQMGQEVILRCVPISNHLYFYWYRQILGQKVEFLVSFYNNEISEKSEIFDDQFSVERPDGSNFTLKIRSTKLEDSAMYFCASRSRQGATEAFFGQGTRLTVV.

The chain uses TRBV24-1 and TRBJ2-2; no clear D. Germline V gene lookup returns CDR1 KGHDR and CDR2 SFDVKD. The CDR3 is 16 amino acids. Trimming shortened V by 1 base and J by 2 bases, and 10 bases separated the two germline ends. The DNA of the CDR3 is TGTGCCACCAGTGATTTAAGAGTAATTAACACCGGGGAGCTGTTTTTT. This sequence encodes CATSDLRVINTGELFF.

This chain links TRBV3-1 (or the pseudogene TRBV3-2) with TRBJ2-3; D possibly corresponds to TRBD1 (5 bases). CDR3 length equals 14 residues. Trimming took 1 base from V and 5 from J, leaving 10 bases between them. The germline V gene encodes CDR1 LGHDT and CDR2 YNNKEL (reference sequence). This CDR3 is CASSQGVGQDTQYF. DNA for the CDR3: TGTGCCAGCAGCCAAGGGGTGGGGCAAGATACGCAGTATTTT.

The rearrangement joins TRBV12-2 to TRBJ2-7; the table's D gene call, TRBD2, was not cross checked with the DNA. TRBV12-2 is a documented pseudogene. There are 13 residues in the CDR3. The CDR3 reads CASRLVFGYEQYF. CDR3 nucleotide sequence: TGTGCAAGTCGCTTAGTCTTCGGGTACGAGCAGTACTTC.

The chain links TRBV6-5 to TRBJ2-4; 9 bases are shared with TRBD2. CDR3 length: 12 residues. Germline lookup yields CDR1 MNHEY and CDR2 SVGAGI. With 8 bases clipped from V and 8 bases from J, the junction kept 4 bases outside the gene matches. The CDR3 here is CASAGGRDIQYF. CDR3 sequence (DNA): TGTGCCAGCGCGGGGGGGCGGGACATTCAGTACTTC.

The V and J genes are TRBV2 and TRBJ1-5; 12 bases are a match to TRBD1. The ends lost 3 bases at V and 7 bases at J; junction bases unmatched: 4. The CDR3 has 15 residues. Germline loops: CDR1 SNHLY, CDR2 FYNNEI. The CDR3 sequence is CASSEGQGAGQPQHF. CDR3 DNA sequence: TGTGCCAGCAGTGAGGGACAGGGGGCAGGACAGCCCCAGCATTTT.

V usage is TRBV5-1 and J usage is TRBJ1-1; 7 bases fit TRBD1. The ends lost 4 bases at V and 1 base at J; junction bases unmatched: 7. The CDR3 consists of 15 residues. Germline-derived CDR1 and CDR2 are SGHRS and YFSETQ. CDR3: CASSGRTGENTEAFF. CDR3 nucleotide sequence: TGCGCCAGCAGCGGCCGGACAGGTGAGAACACTGAAGCTTTCTTT.

The J gene is TRBJ2-2, the V gene TRBV19; 8 bases match TRBD2. The ends lost 6 bases at V and 1 base at J; junction bases unmatched: 1. The germline V gene has CDR1 LNHDA and CDR2 SQIVND (reference sequence). This CDR3 is built from 14 residues. The CDR3 region is CASSGGVNTGELFF. The CDR3 DNA reads TGTGCCAGTAGCGGGGGGGTGAACACCGGGGAGCTGTTTTTT.

The chain recombines TRBV9 with TRBJ2-1; TRBD2 is a possible D gene (5 bases). CDR1 is SGDLS and CDR2 is YYNGEE in the germline V gene. V dropped 2 bases and J dropped 7 bases, with 13 bases sitting between them. This CDR3 is built from 14 residues. The CDR3 region has the DNA TGTGCCAGCAGCGTCTCCGCTAGCCCGAATGAGCAGTTCTTC. Its translation is CASSVSASPNEQFF.

The gene calls are TRBV19 and TRBJ2-4; either TRBD1 or TRBD2 may supply D (5 bases each). This CDR3 has 14 residues. The V end lost 3 bases, the J end lost 1 base, and 7 bases lay between the germline ends. Germline values: CDR1 LNHDA, CDR2 SQIVND (reference sequence). CDR3 amino acids: CASSIGGAKNIQYF. CDR3 in DNA: TGTGCCAGTAGTATTGGGGGTGCCAAAAACATTCAGTACTTC.

This chain connects TRBV10-3 to TRBJ1-2; 12 positions match TRBD1. CDR1 and CDR2 (germline): ENHRY, SYGVKD. The CDR3 length is 16 residues. Trimming at V came to 2 bases and at J to 4 bases, leaving 5 bases not matched to a gene. The CDR3 DNA sequence: TGTGCCATCAGTGAGGGGGACAGGGGGCTTTTCTATGGCTACACCTTC. Translated, it gives CAISEGDRGLFYGYTF.

The chain carries TRBV29-1 and TRBJ2-3, with D possibly being TRBD1 (6 bases). CDR1 and CDR2 (germline): SQVTM, ANQGSEA. V lost 7 bases and J lost 1, with 15 bases in between. This CDR3 region has 14 residues. DNA for the CDR3: TGCAGCGCCGCCGGGACAAGTGGCACAGATACGCAGTATTTT. The encoded protein is CSAAGTSGTDTQYF.

This sequence joins TRBV10-3 and TRBJ2-7; D gene uncertain. Deletions cut 8 bases from V and 9 bases from J, with 8 bases between. CDR1 and CDR2 (germline): ENHRY, SYGVKD. There are 9 residues in the CDR3. CDR3 DNA: TGTGCCATCCGGCGTGGGCAGTACGTC. This gives the protein CAIRRGQYV.